The following is a TCR beta chain sequence with its context. The germline V gene encodes CDR1 LNHNV and CDR2 YYDKDF (reference sequence). This CDR3 has 14 amino acids. V gave up 5 bases and J gave up 4 bases, with 15 bases separating them. The source of the sample is a study of blood T cell repertoires in COVID-19. In the study's own analysis: The assay estimated nucleated cells by amplifying reference gene primers. Repertoires were generated with immunoSEQ multiplex PCR, while TCRdb's copy carries only in-frame clones and drops some. From that table come the V and J calls and clone size; the DNA was used to work out D and trimming. The data hold over 100,000 clones, with more than 85% observed a single time.

The clonotype comes from a human donor in a cohort sampled during active COVID-19. Specimen: peripheral blood. V and J are TRBV15 and TRBJ2-7; TRBD2 is a possible D gene (7 bases). The CDR3 DNA follows: TGTGCCACCAGCGGAGGAGGGGGGGGGTACGAGCAGTACTTC. Its protein is CATSGGGGGYEQYF.